This section outlines one T cell receptor beta chain sequence together with its context. This clone's antigen is unknown. There are no base qualities to consult, and no much larger clone falls within one base. The time point label for this specimen denotes: about 28 days (+/-7) after the second vaccine dose. This specimen's treatment or condition label, interpreted: meningococcal conjugate vaccine given as trial control. The vaccinee samples were drawn from two UK trials, COV001 and COV002, one of which was a single-blind randomized controlled phase 2/3 trial testing AZD1222 (ChAdOx1 nCoV-19) in healthy adults. Trial participant PBMC samples were collected at day 0 and day 28 after the second dose for TCRbeta chain sequencing. The sample belongs to a study of T cell responses to AZD1222 COVID-19 vaccine (dated by TCRdb to 2020 to 2022). For the study in its entirety: A total of 230 to 250 trial participants underwent TCR sequencing, of whom roughly 210 had received two doses of AZD1222 and roughly 26 had received two doses of the MenACWY control vaccine. Trial participants were enrolled by age into 18-55, 56-69 and 70-plus year subgroups, with 148, 28 and 57 TCR-sequenced participants respectively. The study at large found these results: Nearly half of unique spike-specific TCRs reportedly recognized epitopes outside regions mutated in the B.1.351 and B.1.1.7 variants. In the small 56-69-year group, the increase in depth fell short of significance, most likely because of low power. The whole spike protein was spanned by vaccine-associated CD4 TCRs, and dominant responses were seen in regions 160-218 and 743-854. Because no day 14 peak-response samples were available, the repertoires could be characterized only after the peak T cell response. Most participants were white British and females outnumbered males, and the authors suggested that clonal diversity may have been underestimated. Conclusions about previously exposed vaccinees are limited, since just 5 or 6 AZD1222 recipients were seropositive for SARS-CoV-2 at baseline. Spike-specific TCR breadth and depth rose significantly after two AZD1222 doses compared with day 0 and with MenACWY recipients.

The CDR3 regions of human TCRbeta chains were subjected to immunosequencing. Per the original workflow: TCRs in the repertoires were matched against a reference library of SARS-CoV-2-specific TCRs that had been generated with the MIRA antigen-specificity platform. Breadth was defined as the fraction of unique TCRs that were SARS-CoV-2-associated. Depth was defined as the fraction of total T cells that were SARS-CoV-2-associated. Using the MIRA data, each spike-specific TCR was mapped to the spike region that the TCR reacts to and placed in a CD4 or CD8 class. Log10-transformed breadth and depth values were compared by one-way ANOVA with Sidak's multiple comparisons tests. Sourced from immuneACCESS, this table was stored by TCRdb with only in-frame sequences that have V and J called. A share of the clones is absent; for the studies checked, an unresolved V gene accounts for under half, and the remainder has no known explanation. Clone size and the V and J calls come from that table; the DNA yielded D and trimming. The sample contains fewer than 80,000 clones, approximately 89% of them found a single time. Approximately 9.1% of the sample is held by the ten biggest clonotypes.

V was cut back by 6 bases and J by 5 bases, leaving a gap of 19 bases between them. From its cysteine to its phenylalanine, the CDR3 spans 15 amino acids. The sequence is cut down to CDR3 DNA, 45 bases in frame from base 1. From a lookup of the germline V gene, CDR1 and CDR2 are MNHEY and SVGAGI. In this chain, TRBV6-5 is recombined with TRBJ2-5; the D gene is perhaps TRBD1, from 7 matching bases. This clonotype was obtained from an adult who received the MenACWY meningococcal vaccine as a control. Sequencing was performed on peripheral blood, taken 28 days after the second dose of the MenACWY control vaccine. The nucleotide sequence reads TGTGCCAGCAGAAGATCCCCAGCAGGGGGGGAGACCCAGTACTTC. Its protein product is CASRRSPAGGETQYF.